The 25 T cell receptor beta chains below come from one sample, sequenced in a study of neurological immune-mediated disorders. TCRdb analysed the 5' RACE reads with MiXCR anew, one entry per CDR3 protein. Of roughly 30,000 distinct CDR3 sequences in the sample, approximately 24% are singletons; the top ten hold just under 30%. The sample consisted of CD4+ T cells from blood. Every receptor here comes from a man aged 45-60 years with HTLV-1-associated myelopathy (HAM/TSP).

This clonotype occurred many times. This rearrangement joins TRBV5-1 to TRBJ1-5, with D perhaps TRBD1 (6 bases). The V gene lost 2 bases and the J gene lost 7 bases, with 13 bases spanning the gap. Germline loops: CDR1 SGHRS, CDR2 YFSETQ. CDR3 size: 14 residues. CDR3 region: CASSLGSGEQPQHF. The CDR3 region has the DNA TGCGCCAGCAGCTTAGGATCAGGGGAACAGCCCCAGCATTTT.

The V call is TRBV6-5, the J call TRBJ2-7, with 7 bases lining up with TRBD1. The germline V gene has CDR1 MNHEY and CDR2 SVGAGI. After removal of 6 bases from V and 5 bases from J, the junction contained 16 bases not matched to a gene. The CDR3 consists of 16 residues. The CDR3 nucleotides read TGTGCCAGCAGCCCCCGACCGACAGGGAGAATCGACGAGCAGTACTTC. Translated: CASSPRPTGRIDEQYF.

This rearrangement joins TRBV19 to TRBJ1-4; a weak D match, TRBD1 (5 bases). Per the germline V gene, CDR1 is LNHDA and CDR2 is SQIVND (reference sequence). This CDR3 is built from 15 residues. V lost 2 bases and J 4 bases, leaving 11 bases between the germline ends. Written as DNA, the CDR3 is TGTGCCAGTAGTATACGGGGCCGCCGTAATGAAAAACTGTTTTTT. It yields the protein CASSIRGRRNEKLFF.

This clonotype was counted many times. The gene calls are TRBV20-1 and TRBJ2-3, with 7 bases fitting TRBD2. V gave up 5 bases and J gave up 0 bases; unmatched junction bases: 8. Germline assignment: CDR1 DFQATT and CDR2 SNEGSKA (reference sequence). The CDR3 contains 15 residues. The CDR3 DNA reads TGCAGTGCTGCCGCGGGGGTTCACAGCACAGATACGCAGTATTTT. It translates to CSAAAGVHSTDTQYF.

This clonotype was seen at least ten times. The chain uses TRBV14 and TRBJ1-3, with 8 bases that match TRBD1. In germline, CDR1 is SGHDN, CDR2 FVKESK. V shed 4 bases, J shed 3 bases, and the junction held 2 bases outside the gene matches. This CDR3 has 14 residues. Here the CDR3 DNA reads TGTGCCAGCAGCCCCGGGACAGGTGGAAACACCATATATTTT. This gives the protein CASSPGTGGNTIYF.

The chain employs TRBV5-4 and TRBJ2-7; 11 positions match TRBD1. This CDR3 is 15 amino acids long. Trimming removed 3 bases from V and 9 bases from J; junction bases left unmatched: 11. Germline V gene sequence: CDR1 SGHNT, CDR2 YYREEE (reference sequence). CDR3 region: CASSSDGQGAGGQYF. CDR3 bases: TGTGCCAGCAGCTCAGACGGACAGGGGGCAGGTGGGCAGTACTTC.

This clonotype was detected many times. This chain uses TRBV10-2 with TRBJ1-1, with D tentatively TRBD1 (6 bases). This CDR3 has 13 amino acids. The V gene's germline CDR1 is WSHSY and CDR2 SAAADI. With 4 bases removed from V and 4 bases from J, the gap between germline ends came to 10 bases. The CDR3 nucleotides read TGCGCCAGCAGTGTACAGGGAGGCACTGAAGCTTTCTTT. This encodes CASSVQGGTEAFF.

This clonotype occurred many times. CDR3 sequence (DNA): TGTGCCAGCAGTTCGCTTTCTGTCCTCTCTGGGGCCAACGTCCTGACTTTC. This sequence encodes CASSSLSVLSGANVLTF. This rearrangement joins TRBV12-3 or TRBV12-4 to TRBJ2-6; no firm D call. V dropped 4 bases and J dropped 0 bases, with 13 bases sitting between them. This CDR3 has 17 amino acids.

This clonotype was detected many times. This sequence joins TRBV12-3 or TRBV12-4 and TRBJ1-5, with a weak D call TRBD1 (6 bases). V dropped 4 bases and J dropped 11 bases, with 9 bases sitting between them. The CDR3 has 11 amino acids. Here the CDR3 reads CASSWGGAQHF. CDR3 DNA sequence: TGTGCCAGCAGTTGGGGGGGCGCCCAGCATTTT.

This clonotype occurred many times. This sequence joins TRBV5-1 and TRBJ2-2, with D perhaps assigned TRBD1 or TRBD2 (5 bases each). Germline values: CDR1 SGHRS, CDR2 YFSETQ. CDR3 length equals 17 residues. Trimming took off 1 base at V and 0 bases at J, with 13 bases between the two ends. The CDR3 bases are TGCGCCAGCAGCTTGCGGTTGGGGACGACGAACACCGGGGAGCTGTTTTTT. The encoded protein is CASSLRLGTTNTGELFF.

This clonotype was recorded many times. This sequence joins TRBV7-9 and TRBJ1-5; D is ambiguous. Germline CDR1 is SEHNR and CDR2 is FQNEAQ (reference sequence). The CDR3 totals 12 residues. Trimming stripped 0 bases from V and 8 bases from J, with 5 bases between. The CDR3 DNA is TGTGCCAGCAGCTTAGCCCGGGAGCCCCAGCATTTT. Amino acid sequence: CASSLAREPQHF.

This clonotype was recorded at least ten times. The chain is built from TRBV3-1 and TRBJ1-1, with D possibly being TRBD1 (5 bases). The CDR3 contains 12 residues. In germline, CDR1 is LGHDT, CDR2 YNNKEL (reference sequence). V lost 3 bases and J lost 8, with 10 bases in between. The CDR3 reads CASSHVRDEAFF. CDR3 in DNA: TGTGCCAGCAGCCACGTCAGGGACGAAGCTTTCTTT.

The chain joins TRBV5-6 to TRBJ1-1; D not resolved. CDR1 and CDR2 (germline): SGHDT, YYEEEE. The CDR3 runs 15 residues. V was shortened by 2 bases and J by 0 bases, with 11 bases between the two germline ends. CDR3 residues: CASSFIGRLNTEAFF. DNA for the CDR3: TGTGCCAGCAGCTTCATAGGACGATTGAACACTGAAGCTTTCTTT.

This clonotype was observed a single time. The chain links TRBV5-1 to TRBJ2-7; possible D gene TRBD1, 6 bases. Per germline, CDR1 SGHRS and CDR2 YFSETQ. V lost 4 bases and J 2 bases, leaving 16 bases between the germline ends. The CDR3 is made up of 15 amino acids. CDR3 nucleotide sequence: TGCGCCAGCAGCCCTTACAGGGATCTCCCCTACGAGCAGTACTTC. This encodes CASSPYRDLPYEQYF.

The V gene is TRBV7-2, the J gene TRBJ2-7, with TRBD2 matching 11 bases. The germline gives CDR1 SGHTA, CDR2 FQGNSA. The length of the CDR3 is 16 residues. Trimming took 1 base from V and 5 from J; bases not matched to a gene: 7. The DNA for the CDR3 is TGTGCCAGCAGCTTAGACAGGGGGACTAGCGGCCACGAGCAGTACTTC. This translates into CASSLDRGTSGHEQYF.

This clonotype was found many times. The gene calls are TRBV20-1 and TRBJ2-5; 10 bases map to TRBD2. After removal of 6 bases from V and 1 base from J, the junction contained 5 bases not matched to a gene. The germline V gene has CDR1 DFQATT and CDR2 SNEGSKA (reference sequence). This CDR3 region has 14 residues. CDR3 region: CSAASGSVQETQYF. The CDR3 DNA reads as TGCAGTGCCGCTAGCGGGAGTGTCCAAGAGACCCAGTACTTC.

This clonotype was seen repeatedly, ten times or more. This chain links TRBV9 with TRBJ1-4; D is possibly TRBD1 (5 bases). The CDR3 has 14 amino acids. V shed 6 bases and J shed 7 bases, with 16 bases lying between them. CDR1 is SGDLS, CDR2 YYNGEE, per germline. CDR3 loop: CASTTGLWGEKLFF. The CDR3 bases are TGTGCCAGCACCACGGGACTCTGGGGTGAAAAACTGTTTTTT.

The sample holds many counts of this clonotype. J is TRBJ1-1 and V is TRBV20-1, with D unclear. Germline lookup yields CDR1 DFQATT and CDR2 SNEGSKA (reference sequence). This CDR3 contains 11 residues. V lost 6 bases to trimming and J lost 8 bases, with 13 bases between them. CDR3 DNA: TGCAGTGCAGGGCCCTCGTTGGAAGCTTTCTTT. It translates to CSAGPSLEAFF.

This clonotype was counted only a few times. The J gene is TRBJ2-1, the V gene TRBV3-1, with 10 bases matching TRBD2. Germline CDR1 reads LGHDT; CDR2 reads YNNKEL (reference sequence). The CDR3 sequence is 18 residues long. The ends lost 4 bases at V and 5 bases at J; junction bases unmatched: 14. Here the CDR3 reads CASSPQGLAGASDNEQFF. The CDR3 DNA follows: TGTGCCAGCAGCCCCCAAGGGCTAGCGGGAGCGTCCGACAATGAGCAGTTCTTC.

This clonotype showed up many times. This chain joins TRBV14 and TRBJ2-1; the match to TRBD1 covers 8 bases. The V segment lost 4 bases and the J segment 8 bases; nucleotides outside the gene matches: 4. Germline CDR1 reads SGHDN; CDR2 reads FVKESK. The CDR3 consists of 13 residues. CDR3 in DNA: TGTGCCAGCAGCCTAAACAGGGGGTATGAGCAGTTCTTC. Amino acid sequence: CASSLNRGYEQFF.

Many counts were recorded for this clonotype. The rearrangement links TRBV4-1 to TRBJ2-1; 8 bases align to TRBD1. CDR1 and CDR2 from the germline V gene are MGHRA and YSYEKL. The CDR3 runs to 17 residues. With 2 bases clipped from V and 7 bases from J, the junction kept 13 bases outside the gene matches. The chain's CDR3 is CASSQYFGQGFGNEQFF. CDR3 coding DNA: TGCGCCAGCAGCCAATATTTCGGACAGGGTTTTGGAAATGAGCAGTTCTTC.

The chain joins TRBV7-8 to TRBJ2-2, with TRBD1 matching 8 bases. Trimming removed 5 bases from V and 4 bases from J; junction bases left unmatched: 6. This CDR3 region has 15 residues. Germline V gives CDR1 SGHVS, CDR2 FQNEAQ. Here the CDR3 reads CASSQGQGSTGELFF. The CDR3 nucleotides are TGTGCCAGCAGCCAAGGACAGGGAAGCACCGGGGAGCTGTTTTTT.

This clonotype was seen ten or more times. The CDR3 protein is CASSRTGGENTEAFF. As DNA, the CDR3 is TGTGCCAGCAGCCGGACAGGGGGCGAGAACACTGAAGCTTTCTTT. This chain links TRBV7-3 with TRBJ1-1, with 11 bases matching TRBD1. V lost 5 bases, J lost 1 base, and 3 bases stayed unmatched. The CDR3 has 15 residues. CDR1 SGHTA and CDR2 FQGTGA come from the germline V gene.

This clonotype showed up many times. J is TRBJ1-2 and V is TRBV7-3; D unclear. Germline loops: CDR1 SGHTA, CDR2 FQGTGA. The CDR3 has 13 residues. The V gene lost 4 bases and the J gene lost 4 bases, with 10 bases spanning the gap. The CDR3, as DNA: TGTGCCAGCAGCTCTGTAGAAGGCTATGGCTACACCTTC. This gives the protein CASSSVEGYGYTF.

This clonotype was counted ten times or more. The chain employs TRBV4-2 and TRBJ2-7; TRBD1 aligns across 7 bases. V lost 4 bases, J lost 1 base, and 7 bases stayed unmatched. This CDR3 has 15 residues. Germline-derived CDR1 and CDR2 are LGHNA and YNFKEQ. CDR3 DNA sequence: TGTGCCAGCAGCCCCCCGGGACAGAGATCCTACGAGCAGTACTTC. Amino acid sequence: CASSPPGQRSYEQYF.